Listed here is a single T cell receptor beta chain. As yet, its antigen is unknown. V was shortened by 1 base and J by 9 bases, with 12 bases between the two germline ends. The CDR3 totals 13 residues. Germline V lookup: CDR1 SEHNR, CDR2 FQNEAQ (reference sequence). PCR was performed using 60 Vbeta and 13 Jbeta primers. Assay used: immunoSEQ multiplex PCR; TCRdb lists only in-frame clones, some missing. The sample has 65,000 to 95,000 clones, roughly 78% seen once. The record originates from a study of cytomegalovirus exposure and HLA in healthy donors. Study-level points and caveats: Later analysis associated a missense DCLRE1C variant with TCR beta V- and J-gene trimming. No immune exposure information besides CMV serostatus was available.

The V and J genes are TRBV7-9 and TRBJ1-1; the D gene is possibly TRBD1 (5 bases). The receptor's source is a male donor in good health and CMV-seropositive. Sequencing was done on a sample of PBMCs. CDR3 in amino acids: CASSLGGREKAFF. The CDR3 nucleotides read TGTGCCAGCAGCTTAGGGGGCAGGGAAAAAGCTTTCTTT.